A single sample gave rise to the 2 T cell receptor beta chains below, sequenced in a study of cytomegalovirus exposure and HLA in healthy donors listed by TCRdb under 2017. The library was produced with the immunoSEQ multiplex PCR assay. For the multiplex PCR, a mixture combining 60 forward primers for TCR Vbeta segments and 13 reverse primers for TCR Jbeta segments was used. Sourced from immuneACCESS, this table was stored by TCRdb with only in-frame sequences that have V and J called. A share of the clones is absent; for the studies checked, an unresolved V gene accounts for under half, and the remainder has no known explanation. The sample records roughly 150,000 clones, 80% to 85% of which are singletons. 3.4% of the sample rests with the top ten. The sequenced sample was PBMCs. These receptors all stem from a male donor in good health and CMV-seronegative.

As DNA, the CDR3 is TGTGCCTGGAGAGGGACAGCAGCCTACGAGCAGTACTTC. Translation gives CAWRGTAAYEQYF. J is TRBJ2-5 and V is TRBV30; 7 bases are a match to TRBD1. The end of the DNA aligns better with TRBJ2-7, so the J call may be wrong. Per germline, CDR1 GTSNPN and CDR2 SVGIG (reference sequence). This CDR3 spans 13 amino acids.

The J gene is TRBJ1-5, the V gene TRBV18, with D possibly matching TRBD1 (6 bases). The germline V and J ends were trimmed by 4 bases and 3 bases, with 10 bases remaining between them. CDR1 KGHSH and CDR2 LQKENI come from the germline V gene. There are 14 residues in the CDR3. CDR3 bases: TGTGCCAGCTCACAGGGGGTGTCCAATCAGCCCCAGCATTTT. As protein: CASSQGVSNQPQHF.